This T cell receptor beta chain was observed in a study of T cell clones after liver transplantation. Profiled with immunoSEQ multiplex PCR; TCRdb holds only in-frame clones, not every one. This sample carries roughly 80,000 clones, about 84% of them seen once, and the ten largest clones take about 0.45%. Germline V gene lookup returns CDR1 LNHNV and CDR2 YYDKDF (reference sequence). Trimming took off 1 base at V and 4 bases at J, with 10 bases between the two ends. This CDR3 spans 14 amino acids. Study-level points and caveats: Low donor cell numbers restricted donor-reactive repertoire measurement in a couple of subjects.

With respect to this clone: What it binds is not known.

This clonotype originated in a human patient who received a liver transplant. The graft donor may be the source of some T cells. The chain combines TRBV15 with TRBJ2-5, with D perhaps matching TRBD1 (6 bases). This sample comprised CD4+ T cells from blood, obtained 46 months after liver transplant. DNA of the CDR3: TGTGCCACCAGCAGAGGGGGACAAGGAGAGACCCAGTACTTC. This translates into CATSRGGQGETQYF.